This TCR beta chain stems from a study of blood T cell repertoires in COVID-19. About the research overall: Donors in the United States, Italy and Spain gave samples during acute or convalescent COVID-19. T cells, B-cell-depleted T cells, or PBMCs supplied cDNA or gDNA.

Using immunoSEQ multiplex PCR, the repertoire was profiled, and TCRdb retains in-frame clones only, with some absent. The sample holds 250,000 to 350,000 clones, over 75% seen once. The CDR3 covers 13 residues. Between the trimmed V and J ends, which lost 7 bases and 4 bases, there was a span of 13 bases. Sequences were obtained from peripheral blood. The J gene is TRBJ1-1, the V gene TRBV12-3 or TRBV12-4; D is unresolved. The receptor was isolated from a human donor with COVID-19, enrolled during active disease. The donor label of this sample is uncertain. CDR3 nucleotides: TGTGCCAGCACCTTTAGCGTTGGCACTGAAGCTTTCTTT. It specifies CASTFSVGTEAFF.